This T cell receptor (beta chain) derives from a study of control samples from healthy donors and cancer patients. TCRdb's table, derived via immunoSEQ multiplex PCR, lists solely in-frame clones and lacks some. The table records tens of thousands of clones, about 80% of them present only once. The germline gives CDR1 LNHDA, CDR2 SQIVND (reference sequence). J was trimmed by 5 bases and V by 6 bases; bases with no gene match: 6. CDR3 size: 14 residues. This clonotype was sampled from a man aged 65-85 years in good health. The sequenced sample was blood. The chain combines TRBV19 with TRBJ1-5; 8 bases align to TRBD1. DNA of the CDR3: TGTGCCAGTAGAGAATACAGGGGGGATCAGCCCCAGCATTTT. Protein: CASREYRGDQPQHF.